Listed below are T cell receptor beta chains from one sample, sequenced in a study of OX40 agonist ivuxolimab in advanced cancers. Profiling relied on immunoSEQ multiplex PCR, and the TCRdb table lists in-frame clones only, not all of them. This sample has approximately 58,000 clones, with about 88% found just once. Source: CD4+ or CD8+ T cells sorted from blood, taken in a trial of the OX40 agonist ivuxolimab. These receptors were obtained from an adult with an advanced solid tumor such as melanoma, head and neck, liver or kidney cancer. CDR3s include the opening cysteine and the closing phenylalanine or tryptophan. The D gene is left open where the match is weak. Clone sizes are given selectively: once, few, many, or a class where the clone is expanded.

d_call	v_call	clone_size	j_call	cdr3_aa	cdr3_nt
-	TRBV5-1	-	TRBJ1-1	CASSRKTGTNTEAFF	TGCGCCAGCAGCCGAAAAACAGGGACAAACACTGAAGCTTTCTTT
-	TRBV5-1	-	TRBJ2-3	CASSYPRGISTDTQYF	TGCGCCAGCAGCTACCCCCGCGGGATTAGCACAGATACGCAGTATTTT
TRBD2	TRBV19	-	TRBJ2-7	CASSPTGTSGRGEQYF	TGTGCCAGTAGTCCGACCGGGACTAGCGGGAGGGGGGAGCAGTACTTC
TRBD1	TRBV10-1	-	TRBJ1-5	CASRIGQGARGNQPQHF	TGCGCCAGCAGGATAGGACAGGGGGCACGGGGCAATCAGCCCCAGCATTTT
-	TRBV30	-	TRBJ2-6	CAWSRDTTISGANVLTF	TGTGCCTGGAGTAGGGACACTACAATCTCTGGGGCCAACGTCCTGACTTTC
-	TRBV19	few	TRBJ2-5	CASSNGRTETQYF	TGTGCCAGTAGTAACGGGAGAACGGAGACCCAGTACTTC
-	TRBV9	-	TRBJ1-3	CASSPSPRAGNTIYF	TGTGCCAGCAGCCCATCCCCAAGGGCTGGAAACACCATATATTTT
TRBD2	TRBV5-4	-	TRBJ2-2	CASSLALAGGTGELFF	TGTGCCAGCAGCTTGGCGCTAGCGGGAGGAACCGGGGAGCTGTTTTTT
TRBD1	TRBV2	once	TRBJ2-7	CASKLAGGLSYEQYF	TGTGCCAGCAAACTAGCAGGGGGCCTCTCCTACGAGCAGTACTTC
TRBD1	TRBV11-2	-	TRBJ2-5	CASSSAGGKETQYF	TGTGCCAGCAGCTCTGCAGGGGGTAAGGAGACCCAGTACTTC
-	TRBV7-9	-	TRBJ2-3	CASSLGQYTQYF	TGTGCCAGCAGCTTAGGCCAATATACGCAGTATTTT
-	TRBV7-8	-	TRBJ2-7	CASSLEWNSYEQYF	TGTGCCAGCAGCTTAGAGTGGAACTCCTACGAGCAGTACTTC
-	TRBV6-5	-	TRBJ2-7	CASSPTGFEQYF	TGTGCCAGCAGTCCCACAGGGTTCGAGCAGTACTTC
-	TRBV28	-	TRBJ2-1	CASSSRDTGPNEQFF	TGTGCCAGCAGTTCCCGGGACACAGGCCCTAATGAGCAGTTCTTC
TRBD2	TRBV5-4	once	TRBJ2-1	CASSLGLASSYNEQFF	TGTGCCAGCAGCTTGGGACTAGCAAGCTCCTACAATGAGCAGTTCTTC
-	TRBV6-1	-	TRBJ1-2	CASSDWWKGPGYGYTF	TGTGCCAGCAGTGATTGGTGGAAGGGGCCGGGCTATGGCTACACCTTC
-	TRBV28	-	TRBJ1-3	CASSLPGDLGNTIYF	TGTGCCAGCAGTTTACCAGGGGACCTAGGAAACACCATATATTTT
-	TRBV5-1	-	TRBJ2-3	CASFWGAGKTDTQYF	TGCGCCAGCTTTTGGGGGGCAGGGAAAACAGATACGCAGTATTTT
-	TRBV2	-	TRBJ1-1	CASSETATAPNQAFF	TGTGCCAGCAGTGAAACCGCGACAGCGCCCAATCAAGCTTTCTTT
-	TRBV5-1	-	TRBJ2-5	CATARGAIDGETQYF	TGCGCCACCGCTCGGGGGGCTATCGATGGGGAGACCCAGTACTTC
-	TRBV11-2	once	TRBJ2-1	CASSLDQWGAGEQFF	TGTGCCAGCAGCTTAGATCAATGGGGGGCGGGTGAGCAGTTCTTC
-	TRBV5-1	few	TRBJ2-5	CASSLPRGPGETQYF	TGCGCCAGCAGCTTGCCTAGGGGACCGGGGGAGACCCAGTACTTC
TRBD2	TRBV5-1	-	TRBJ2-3	CASTSTSGYTDTQYF	TGCGCCAGCACCTCGACTAGCGGGTACACAGATACGCAGTATTTT
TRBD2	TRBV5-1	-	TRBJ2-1	CASSVSGTYNEQFF	TGCGCCAGCAGCGTTAGCGGGACTTACAATGAGCAGTTCTTC
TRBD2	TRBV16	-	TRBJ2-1	CASSQRRTSGGENEQFF	TGTGCCAGCAGCCAAAGGAGGACTAGCGGGGGGGAGAATGAGCAGTTCTTC
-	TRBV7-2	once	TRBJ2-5	CASSSPGPQETQYF	TGTGCCAGCAGCTCCCCCGGGCCGCAAGAGACCCAGTACTTC
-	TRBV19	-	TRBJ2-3	CASVAANQDTQYF	TGTGCCAGCGTAGCGGCTAACCAAGATACGCAGTATTTT
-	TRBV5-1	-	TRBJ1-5	CASSDSRRGPDQPQHF	TGTGCCAGCAGCGATTCCCGCCGAGGGCCCGATCAGCCCCAGCATTTT
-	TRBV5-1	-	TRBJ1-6	CASSLAFLGNSPLHF	TGCGCCAGCAGCTTGGCCTTTTTAGGGAATTCACCCCTCCACTTT
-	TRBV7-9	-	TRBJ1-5	CASSLDGQPQHF	TGTGCCAGCAGCTTAGATGGCCAGCCCCAGCATTTT
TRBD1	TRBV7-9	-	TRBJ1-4	CASSPMSGGRSGNEKLFF	TGTGCCAGCAGTCCTATGTCAGGGGGCCGCTCGGGGAATGAAAAACTGTTTTTT
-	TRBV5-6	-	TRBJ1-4	CASSHRDGFPNEKLFF	TGTGCCAGCAGCCACAGGGATGGGTTCCCTAATGAAAAACTGTTTTTT
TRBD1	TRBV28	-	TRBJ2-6	CASMTGAASYSGANVLTF	TGTGCCAGCATGACAGGGGCAGCCTCTTACTCTGGGGCCAACGTCCTGACTTTC
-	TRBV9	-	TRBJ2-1	CASSEGPYNEQFF	TGTGCCAGCAGCGAAGGCCCGTACAATGAGCAGTTCTTC
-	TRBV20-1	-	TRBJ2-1	CSQAEGVF	TGCAGTCAAGCTGAGGGAGTCTTC
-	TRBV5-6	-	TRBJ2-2	CASSLQNTGELFF	TGTGCCAGCAGCCTTCAGAACACCGGGGAGCTGTTTTTT
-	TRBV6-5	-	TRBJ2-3	CASSRSGSSTDTQYF	TGTGCCAGCAGTCGGTCGGGGTCTAGCACAGATACGCAGTATTTT
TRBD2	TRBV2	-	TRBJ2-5	CASSDGRGGYETQYF	TGTGCCAGCAGTGACGGGCGGGGGGGTTATGAGACCCAGTACTTC
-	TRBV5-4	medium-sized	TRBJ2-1	CASSFEGNSYNEQFF	TGTGCCAGCAGCTTCGAGGGGAACTCCTACAATGAGCAGTTCTTC
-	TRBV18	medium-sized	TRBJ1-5	CASSPLGGLSNQPQHF	TGTGCCAGCTCACCACTGGGGGGGCTTAGCAATCAGCCCCAGCATTTT
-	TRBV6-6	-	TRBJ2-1	CASSYSTSSYNEQFF	TGTGCCAGCAGTTACTCGACTAGCTCCTACAATGAGCAGTTCTTC
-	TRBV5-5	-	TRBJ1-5	CASSSFRGSSNQPQHF	TGTGCCAGCAGCTCCTTTCGGGGGAGTAGCAATCAGCCCCAGCATTTT
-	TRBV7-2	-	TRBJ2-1	CASSLDWGGYNEQFF	TGTGCCAGCAGCTTAGACTGGGGCGGATACAATGAGCAGTTCTTC
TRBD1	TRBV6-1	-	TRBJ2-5	CASSDRTGEETQYF	TGTGCCAGCAGTGACCGGACAGGGGAAGAGACCCAGTACTTC
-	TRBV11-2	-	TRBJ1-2	CASSPGWQGGGYTF	TGTGCCAGCAGCCCCGGTTGGCAGGGTGGTGGCTACACCTTC
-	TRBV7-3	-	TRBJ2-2	CASSLRGRGGTGELFF	TGTGCCAGCAGCTTAAGGGGCAGGGGAGGAACCGGGGAGCTGTTTTTT
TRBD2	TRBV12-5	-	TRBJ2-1	CASGLAGGRDEQFF	TGTGCTAGTGGACTAGCGGGAGGTCGGGATGAGCAGTTCTTC
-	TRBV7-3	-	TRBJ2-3	CASSLGAGRSDTQYF	TGTGCCAGCAGCCTCGGGGCGGGCCGGTCGGATACGCAGTATTTT
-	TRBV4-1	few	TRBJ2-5	CASSQVNLISQETQYF	TGCGCCAGCAGCCAAGTAAACTTAATAAGCCAAGAGACCCAGTACTTC
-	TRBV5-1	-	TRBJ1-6	CASSLSPGSNEGSPLHF	TGCGCCAGCAGCTTGTCTCCAGGGAGCAACGAGGGTTCACCCCTCCACTTT
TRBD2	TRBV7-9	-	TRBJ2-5	CASSPRVGGAQETQYF	TGTGCCAGCAGCCCACGGGTCGGGGGGGCCCAAGAGACCCAGTACTTC
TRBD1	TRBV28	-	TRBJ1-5	CASSPSGQGGNQPQHF	TGTGCCAGCAGTCCATCCGGACAGGGCGGCAATCAGCCCCAGCATTTT
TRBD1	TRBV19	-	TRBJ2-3	CASSPGGQRTDTQYF	TGTGCCAGTAGTCCTGGGGGACAGCGCACAGATACGCAGTATTTT
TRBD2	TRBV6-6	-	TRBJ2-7	CASKGLAGSGEQYF	TGTGCCAGCAAAGGACTAGCGGGGTCGGGGGAGCAGTACTTC